This entry lists 24 T cell receptor beta chains sequenced from one sample in a study of cytomegalovirus exposure and HLA in healthy donors. Researchers ran the PCR with 60 Vbeta and 13 Jbeta primers. The method was immunoSEQ multiplex PCR; TCRdb's version includes in-frame clones alone and lacks a portion of them. The data show over 150,000 clones, 70% to 75% seen once. Input material: PBMCs. The receptors were gathered from a male donor in good health and CMV-seronegative.

This clone was picked up one time. V gene TRBV19 combines with J gene TRBJ1-3; TRBD1 aligns across 9 bases. V shed 6 bases, J shed 2 bases, and the junction held 5 bases outside the gene matches. The CDR3 extends over 15 amino acids. Germline CDR1 LNHDA, CDR2 SQIVND (reference sequence). For the CDR3, the DNA is TGTGCCAGTAGCCCCGGGACAGGGACTGGAAACACCATATATTTT. It is translated as CASSPGTGTGNTIYF.

The chain has TRBV6-5 and TRBJ2-7, with D possibly TRBD2 on 6 matching bases. This CDR3 is 14 amino acids long. Germline CDR1 MNHEY, CDR2 SVGAGI. The V and J ends lost 0 bases and 3 bases respectively, with 9 bases between them. In DNA form, the CDR3 reads TGTGCCAGCAGTTACTCGGGGGGAGTCTACGAGCAGTACTTC. This translates into CASSYSGGVYEQYF.

The rearrangement uses TRBV7-3 and TRBJ2-5; 7 nucleotides agree with TRBD1. V lost 7 bases to trimming and J lost 2 bases; unmatched junction nucleotides: 22. CDR3 length: 19 residues. Germline V gene lookup returns CDR1 SGHTA and CDR2 FQGTGA. The CDR3, as DNA: TGTGCCAGCAACCCCGAGGGGGCGGAACGATTGGGTCATCAAGAGACCCAGTACTTC. Its protein product is CASNPEGAERLGHQETQYF.

This chain links TRBV14 with TRBJ2-7; 7 bases map to TRBD2. Unmatched junction bases numbered 20, after V lost 2 bases and J lost 7 bases. The germline V gene encodes CDR1 SGHDN and CDR2 FVKESK. The CDR3 length is 18 residues. The CDR3 is CASSQIGAPTSPPGEQYF. The CDR3 nucleotides read TGTGCCAGCAGCCAAATAGGCGCTCCGACTAGCCCCCCGGGGGAGCAGTACTTC.

This sequence joins TRBV28 and TRBJ2-7; possible D gene TRBD1, 6 bases. CDR3 size: 15 residues. The germline CDR1 and CDR2 sequences are MDHEN and SYDVKM. Trimming shortened V by 2 bases and J by 3 bases, and 14 bases separated the two germline ends. The CDR3 reads CASSLGGLPVYEQYF. Written as DNA, the CDR3 is TGTGCCAGCAGTTTAGGGGGCCTCCCAGTCTACGAGCAGTACTTC.

The V gene is TRBV25-1, the J gene TRBJ2-2, with 8 nucleotides matching TRBD1. The germline CDR1 and CDR2 sequences are MGHDK and SYGVNS. V shed 2 bases, J shed 3 bases, and the junction held 5 bases outside the gene matches. CDR3 length: 16 amino acids. In nucleotides, the CDR3 is TGTGCCAGCAGTGAACCCGGACAGGGAGACACCGGGGAGCTGTTTTTT. This sequence encodes CASSEPGQGDTGELFF.

The V call is TRBV30, the J call TRBJ2-2; D may be TRBD2 (6 bases). V was clipped by 0 bases and J by 6 bases, with 17 bases between them. Germline V gives CDR1 GTSNPN, CDR2 SVGIG (reference sequence). The CDR3 extends over 16 amino acids. In DNA form, the CDR3 reads TGTGCCTGGAGTGTACATATCGGGGGAGTCGCCGGGGAGCTGTTTTTT. It encodes CAWSVHIGGVAGELFF. Full variable domain (remainder filled in from reference TRBV30 and TRBJ2-2): SQTIHQWPATLVQPVGSPLSLECTVEGTSNPNLYWYRQAAGRGLQLLFYSVGIGQISSEVPQNLSASRPQDRQFILSSKKLLLSDSGFYLCAWSVHIGGVAGELFFGEGSRLTVL.

The rearrangement uses TRBV4-3 and TRBJ2-5, with D possibly matching TRBD2 (6 bases). CDR3 length: 15 amino acids. V was cut by 5 bases and J by 1 base, with 14 bases left in between. Germline lookup yields CDR1 LGHNA and CDR2 YSLEER. The CDR3 reads CASSAGMGPQETQYF. The CDR3 nucleotides read TGCGCCAGCAGCGCGGGAATGGGGCCCCAAGAGACCCAGTACTTC.

The chain couples TRBV7-3 to TRBJ1-1; D uncertain. Germline loops: CDR1 SGHTA, CDR2 FQGTGA. Trimming shortened V by 2 bases and J by 4 bases, and 11 bases separated the two germline ends. The CDR3 runs 14 residues. The CDR3 here is CASSLGGIITEAFF. CDR3 nucleotides: TGTGCCAGCAGCTTAGGAGGGATAATCACTGAAGCTTTCTTT.

This clone appeared a few times. The chain links TRBV6-5 to TRBJ1-4; tentatively, D is TRBD1 (5 bases). Germline CDR1 is MNHEY and CDR2 is SVGAGI. The germline V and J ends were trimmed by 6 bases and 8 bases, with 10 bases remaining between them. The CDR3 loop spans 12 amino acids. The CDR3 DNA reads TGTGCCAGCAGGACCCAGGGAGAAAAACTGTTTTTT. Its translation is CASRTQGEKLFF.

This clone was counted a single time. The CDR3 DNA reads as TGTGCCAGCTCACCCCGGACAGGGAGATTGGGAAACACCATATATTTT. Translation: CASSPRTGRLGNTIYF. The chain recombines TRBV18 with TRBJ1-3; 8 nucleotides agree with TRBD1. Germline V gene lookup returns CDR1 KGHSH and CDR2 LQKENI. The ends lost 3 bases at V and 4 bases at J; junction bases unmatched: 8. CDR3 length: 16 amino acids.

The chain links TRBV28 to TRBJ2-5, with a tentative D call TRBD1 (5 bases). Trimming pared 6 bases from V and 0 bases from J, leaving 8 bases between. Germline assignment: CDR1 MDHEN and CDR2 SYDVKM. This CDR3 is built from 13 residues. The CDR3 is CASSRVYQETQYF. CDR3 DNA: TGTGCCAGCAGCAGGGTGTACCAAGAGACCCAGTACTTC.

V gene TRBV9 combines with J gene TRBJ2-7; 12 bases map to TRBD1. The CDR3 contains 15 residues. Germline CDR1 SGDLS, CDR2 YYNGEE. Unmatched junction bases numbered 7, after V lost 2 bases and J lost 7 bases. The CDR3 here is CASSVPGQGAREQYF. The CDR3 DNA sequence: TGTGCCAGCAGCGTCCCGGGACAGGGGGCTAGGGAGCAGTACTTC.

This chain connects TRBV5-4 to TRBJ1-2, with a weak D call TRBD1 (5 bases). V lost 1 base, J lost 5 bases, and 12 bases lay in between. The CDR3 covers 14 residues. CDR1 and CDR2 (germline): SGHNT, YYREEE (reference sequence). This CDR3 reads CASSLRGLSYGYTF. The CDR3 region has the DNA TGTGCCAGCAGCTTGAGGGGTTTAAGTTATGGCTACACCTTC.

This rearrangement joins TRBV18 to TRBJ1-4; D is perhaps TRBD1 (6 bases). The germline gives CDR1 KGHSH, CDR2 LQKENI. The CDR3 sequence is 15 residues long. The V gene lost 6 bases and the J gene lost 8 bases, with 19 bases spanning the gap. This chain's CDR3 is CASSPDWGGIEKLFF. In DNA form, the CDR3 reads TGTGCCAGCTCTCCAGACTGGGGGGGCATAGAAAAACTGTTTTTT.

This clone was seen more than once but under ten times. The CDR3 here is CASSPAAGRGYGYTF. DNA of the CDR3: TGTGCCAGCTCACCGGCGGCAGGGCGGGGCTATGGCTACACCTTC. V is TRBV18 and J is TRBJ1-2, with D possibly TRBD1 on 5 matching bases. CDR3 length: 15 residues. The V end was cut by 3 bases, the J end by 4 bases, with 15 bases between. The V gene's germline CDR1 is KGHSH and CDR2 LQKENI.

The chain is built from TRBV14 and TRBJ2-7; D not resolved. The CDR3 runs to 14 residues. Per germline, CDR1 SGHDN and CDR2 FVKESK. Trimming took off 0 bases at V and 4 bases at J, with 10 bases between the two ends. The CDR3 protein is CASSQEGWAYEQYF. In nucleotides, the CDR3 is TGTGCCAGCAGCCAAGAGGGCTGGGCGTACGAGCAGTACTTC.

The CDR3, as DNA: TGTGCCAGCAGCTTGGCAGGCAGAGATGAAGCTTTCTTT. Translated: CASSLAGRDEAFF. The chain links TRBV5-6 to TRBJ1-1, with D unresolved. Between the trimmed V and J ends, which lost 0 bases and 7 bases, there was a span of 10 bases. Germline CDR1 is SGHDT and CDR2 is YYEEEE. The CDR3 totals 13 residues. Based on the CDR3 plus reference TRBV5-6 and TRBJ1-1, the full variable domain is DAGVTQSPTHLIKTRGQQVTLRCSPKSGHDTVSWYQQALGQGPQFIFQYYEEEERQRGNFPDRFSGHQFPNYSSELNVNALLLGDSALYLCASSLAGRDEAFFGQGTRLTVV.

Details on this clone: Additional DNA sequences in this sample encode the identical CDR3. The CDR3 DNA is TGTGCCAGTAGTTCATACAATGAGCAGTTCTTC. Encoded protein: CASSSYNEQFF. The chain is built from TRBV19 and TRBJ2-1; no definite D call. The CDR3 sequence is 11 residues long. The germline gives CDR1 LNHDA, CDR2 SQIVND (reference sequence). Trimming removed 5 bases from V and 4 bases from J, with 3 bases in between.

Notes on this clone: The junction differs from germline at one of its ends, possibly a read error. The chain carries TRBV2 and TRBJ1-2; 9 bases align to TRBD1. The V gene's germline CDR1 is SNHLY and CDR2 FYNNEI. This CDR3 region has 16 residues. CDR3 region: CAGSEGTGGLGYGYTF. The CDR3 coding sequence is TGTGCCGGCAGTGAAGGAACAGGGGGCCTTGGCTATGGCTACACCTTC.

This chain joins TRBV13 and TRBJ2-7; 11 nucleotides line up with TRBD1. From germline, CDR1 is PRHDT and CDR2 FYEKMQ (reference sequence). V dropped 5 bases and J dropped 1; count of bases not matched to a gene: 13. CDR3 length: 18 residues. The CDR3 DNA is TGTGCCAGCAGCCGGATTCCGGGACAGGGGGAAGAATCCTACGAGCAGTACTTC. Translated: CASSRIPGQGEESYEQYF.

The chain uses TRBV28 and TRBJ1-5; 7 bases align to TRBD1. This CDR3 region has 14 residues. Germline V gene sequence: CDR1 MDHEN, CDR2 SYDVKM. V shed 5 bases and J 9 bases; nucleotides not matched to a gene: 10. CDR3 in amino acids: CASSSVQGMRPQHF. The CDR3 region has the DNA TGTGCCAGCAGTAGCGTACAGGGGATGCGGCCCCAGCATTTT.

The chain joins TRBV5-4 to TRBJ2-5; 8 positions match TRBD2. Germline V gives CDR1 SGHNT, CDR2 YYREEE (reference sequence). The CDR3 length is 17 residues. J gave up 5 bases and V 4 bases, and 16 bases lay outside the gene matches. The CDR3 protein is CASSQGGADPGGETQYF. For the CDR3, the DNA is TGTGCCAGCAGCCAGGGAGGGGCCGACCCGGGAGGGGAGACCCAGTACTTC.

This clone was observed a handful of times. The V gene is TRBV19, the J gene TRBJ2-7, with D unclear. The CDR3 loop spans 12 amino acids. Deletions cut 5 bases from V and 0 bases from J, with 5 bases between. Germline CDR1 LNHDA, CDR2 SQIVND (reference sequence). This CDR3 is CASSPSSYEQYF. CDR3 sequence (DNA): TGTGCCAGTAGTCCGAGCTCCTACGAGCAGTACTTC. Using reference TRBV19 and TRBJ2-7 for the parts outside the CDR3, the full variable domain is DGGITQSPKYLFRKEGQNVTLSCEQNLNHDAMYWYRQDPGQGLRLIYYSQIVNDFQKGDIAEGYSVSREKKESFPLTVTSAQKNPTAFYLCASSPSSYEQYFGPGTRLTVT.